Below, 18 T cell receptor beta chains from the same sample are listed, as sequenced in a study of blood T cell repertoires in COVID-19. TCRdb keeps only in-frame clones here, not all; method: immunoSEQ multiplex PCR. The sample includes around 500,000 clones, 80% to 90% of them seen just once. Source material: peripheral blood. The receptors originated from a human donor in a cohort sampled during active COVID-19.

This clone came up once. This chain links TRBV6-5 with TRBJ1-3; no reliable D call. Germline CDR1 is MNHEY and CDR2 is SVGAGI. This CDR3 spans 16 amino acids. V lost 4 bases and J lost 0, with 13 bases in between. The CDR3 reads CASSSGRTHSGNTIYF. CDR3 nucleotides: TGTGCCAGCAGTTCCGGTCGGACTCACTCTGGAAACACCATATATTTT.

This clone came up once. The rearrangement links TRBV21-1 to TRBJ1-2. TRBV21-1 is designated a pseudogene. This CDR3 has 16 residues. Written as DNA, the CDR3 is TGTGCCAGCAGCAAATTATTGGGAGGGGGGAGCGGTGGCTACACCTTC. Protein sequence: CASSKLLGGGSGGYTF.

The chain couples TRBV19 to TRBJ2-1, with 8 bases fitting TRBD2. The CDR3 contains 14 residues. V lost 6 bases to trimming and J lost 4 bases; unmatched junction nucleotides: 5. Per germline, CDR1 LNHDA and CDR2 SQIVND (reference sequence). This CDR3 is CASRQRERYNEQFF. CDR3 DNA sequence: TGTGCCAGTAGACAGCGGGAGCGTTACAATGAGCAGTTCTTC. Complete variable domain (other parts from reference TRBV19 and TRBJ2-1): DGGITQSPKYLFRKEGQNVTLSCEQNLNHDAMYWYRQDPGQGLRLIYYSQIVNDFQKGDIAEGYSVSREKKESFPLTVTSAQKNPTAFYLCASRQRERYNEQFFGPGTRLTVL.

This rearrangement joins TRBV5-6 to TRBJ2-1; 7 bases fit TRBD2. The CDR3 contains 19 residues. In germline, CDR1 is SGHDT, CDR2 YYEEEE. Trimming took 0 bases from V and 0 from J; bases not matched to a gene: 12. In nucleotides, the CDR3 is TGTGCCAGCAGCTTGGTGCTAGCGGACCCCAGTGGCTCCTACAATGAGCAGTTCTTC. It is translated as CASSLVLADPSGSYNEQFF.

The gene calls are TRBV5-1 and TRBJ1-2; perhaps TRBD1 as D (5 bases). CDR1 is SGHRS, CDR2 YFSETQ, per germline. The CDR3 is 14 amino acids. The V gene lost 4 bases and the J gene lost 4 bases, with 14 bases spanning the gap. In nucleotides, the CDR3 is TGCGCCAGCAGCCCCAACCAGGGCCTCTATGGCTACACCTTC. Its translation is CASSPNQGLYGYTF.

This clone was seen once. For the CDR3, the DNA is TGTGCCAGCAGCTGGACTAGCGGGGTAAACACCGGGGAGCTGTTTTTT. Protein product: CASSWTSGVNTGELFF. The chain links TRBV7-9 to TRBJ2-2; 12 bases map to TRBD2. V shed 4 bases and J 2 bases; nucleotides not matched to a gene: 2. This CDR3 has 16 amino acids. CDR1 SEHNR and CDR2 FQNEAQ come from the germline V gene (reference sequence). The entire variable domain, with the rest obtained from reference TRBV7-9 and TRBJ2-2, is as follows: DTGVSQNPRHKITKRGQNVTFRCDPISEHNRLYWYRQTLGQGPEFLTYFQNEAQLEKSRLLSDRFSAERPKGSFSTLEIQRTEQGDSAMYLCASSWTSGVNTGELFFGEGSRLTVL.

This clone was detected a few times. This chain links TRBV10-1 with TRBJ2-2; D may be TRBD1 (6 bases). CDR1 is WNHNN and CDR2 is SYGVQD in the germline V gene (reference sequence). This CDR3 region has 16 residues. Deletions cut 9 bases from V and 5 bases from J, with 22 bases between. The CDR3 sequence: CASSSGQLSYTGELFF. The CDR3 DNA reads TGCGCCAGTAGTTCGGGACAACTCTCTTATACCGGGGAGCTGTTTTTT.

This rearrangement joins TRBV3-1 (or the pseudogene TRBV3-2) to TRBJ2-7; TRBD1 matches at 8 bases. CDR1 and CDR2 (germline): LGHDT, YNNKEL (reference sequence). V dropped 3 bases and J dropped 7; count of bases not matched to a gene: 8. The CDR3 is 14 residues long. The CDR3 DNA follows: TGTGCCAGCAGCCAGCGGACAGGGACAGAAGAGCAGTACTTC. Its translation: CASSQRTGTEEQYF.

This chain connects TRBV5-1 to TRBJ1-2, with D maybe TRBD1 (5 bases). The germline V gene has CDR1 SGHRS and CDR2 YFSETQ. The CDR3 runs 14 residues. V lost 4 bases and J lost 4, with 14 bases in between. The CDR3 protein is CASSMEGMGYGYTF. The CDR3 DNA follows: TGCGCCAGCAGCATGGAGGGGATGGGCTATGGCTACACCTTC.

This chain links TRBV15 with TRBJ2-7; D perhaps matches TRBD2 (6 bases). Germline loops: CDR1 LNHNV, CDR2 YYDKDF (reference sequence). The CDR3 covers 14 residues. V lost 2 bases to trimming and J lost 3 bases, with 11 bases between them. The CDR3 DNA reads TGTGCCACCAGCAGACTAGCGTCCAGCTACGAGCAGTACTTC. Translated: CATSRLASSYEQYF.

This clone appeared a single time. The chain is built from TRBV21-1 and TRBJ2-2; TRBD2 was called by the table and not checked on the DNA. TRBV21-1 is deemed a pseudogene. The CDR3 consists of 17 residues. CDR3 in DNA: TGTGCCAGCAGCAAAATTGGACTAGCGGAAAAGGTGGGGGAGCTGTTTTTT. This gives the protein CASSKIGLAEKVGELFF.

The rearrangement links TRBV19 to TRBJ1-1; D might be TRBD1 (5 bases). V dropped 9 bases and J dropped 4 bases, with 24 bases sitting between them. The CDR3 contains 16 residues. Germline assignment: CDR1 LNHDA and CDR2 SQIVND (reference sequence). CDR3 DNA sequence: TGTGCCAGCGAGATAAGCGGGGGTCAGGCGGGCACTGAAGCTTTCTTT. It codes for CASEISGGQAGTEAFF.

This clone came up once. DNA for the CDR3: TGTGCCAGCAGCTCCGGGGGACTTCCTGGCAATCAGCCCCAGCATTTT. It encodes CASSSGGLPGNQPQHF. The rearrangement links TRBV7-8 to TRBJ1-5; D might be TRBD1 (5 bases). V was pared by 4 bases and J by 2 bases, with 15 bases between. Germline CDR1 is SGHVS and CDR2 is FQNEAQ. This CDR3 contains 16 residues.

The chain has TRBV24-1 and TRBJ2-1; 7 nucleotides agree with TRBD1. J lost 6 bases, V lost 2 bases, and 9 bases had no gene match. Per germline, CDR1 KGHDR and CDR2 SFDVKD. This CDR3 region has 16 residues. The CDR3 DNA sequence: TGTGCCACCAGTGATTCCGGTAGGGGGCCCTCCAATGAGCAGTTCTTC. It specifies CATSDSGRGPSNEQFF.

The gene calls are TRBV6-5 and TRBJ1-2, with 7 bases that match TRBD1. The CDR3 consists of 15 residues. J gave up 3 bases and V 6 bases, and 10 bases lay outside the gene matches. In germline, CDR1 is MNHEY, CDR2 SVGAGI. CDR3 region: CASRRQGGFDYGYTF. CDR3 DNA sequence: TGTGCCAGCAGGCGACAGGGAGGATTTGACTATGGCTACACCTTC.

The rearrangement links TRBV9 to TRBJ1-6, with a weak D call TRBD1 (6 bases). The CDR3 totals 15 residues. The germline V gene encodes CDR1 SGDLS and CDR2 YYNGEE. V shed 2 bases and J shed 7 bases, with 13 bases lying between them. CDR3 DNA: TGTGCCAGCAGCGTCGAAGGGACACGAAATTCACCCCTCCACTTT. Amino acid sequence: CASSVEGTRNSPLHF. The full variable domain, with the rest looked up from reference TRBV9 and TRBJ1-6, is DSGVTQTPKHLITATGQRVTLRCSPRSGDLSVYWYQQSLDQGLQFLIQYYNGEERAKGNILERFSAQQFPDLHSELNLSSLELGDSALYFCASSVEGTRNSPLHFGNGTRLTVT.

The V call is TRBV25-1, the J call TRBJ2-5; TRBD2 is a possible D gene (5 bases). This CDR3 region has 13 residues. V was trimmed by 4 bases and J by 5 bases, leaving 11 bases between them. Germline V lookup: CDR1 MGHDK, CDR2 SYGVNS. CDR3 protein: CASSGGNWETQYF. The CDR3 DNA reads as TGTGCCAGCAGTGGAGGGAATTGGGAGACCCAGTACTTC.

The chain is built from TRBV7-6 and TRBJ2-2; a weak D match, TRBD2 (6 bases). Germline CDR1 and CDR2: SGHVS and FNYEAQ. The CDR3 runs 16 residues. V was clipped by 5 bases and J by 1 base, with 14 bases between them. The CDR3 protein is CASSPLGGRNTGELFF. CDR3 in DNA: TGTGCCAGCAGCCCCCTCGGAGGGAGGAACACCGGGGAGCTGTTTTTT.